A single sample gave rise to the 32 T cell receptor beta chains below, sequenced in a study of OX40 agonist ivuxolimab in advanced cancers. TCRdb's copy holds only in-frame clones and misses some; the assay was immunoSEQ multiplex PCR. The table shows 85,000 to 100,000 clones, with roughly 94% occurring only once. The specimen was CD4+ or CD8+ T cells sorted from blood, collected in a trial of the OX40 agonist ivuxolimab. These receptors came from an adult with an advanced solid tumor such as melanoma, head and neck, liver or kidney cancer.

This sequence joins TRBV5-1 and TRBJ2-2; D is unclear. CDR1 is SGHRS, CDR2 YFSETQ, per germline. This CDR3 contains 13 residues. Trimming stripped 4 bases from V and 0 bases from J, with 4 bases between. CDR3 DNA sequence: TGCGCCAGCAGCCAGGCGAACACCGGGGAGCTGTTTTTT. This sequence encodes CASSQANTGELFF.

The chain couples TRBV7-2 to TRBJ1-1; 9 bases align to TRBD1. This CDR3 contains 14 residues. Germline V lookup: CDR1 SGHTA, CDR2 FQGNSA. V lost 3 bases and J lost 6; bases outside the gene matches: 5. CDR3 DNA: TGTGCCAGCAGCTTCACAGGGGGCGCCGCTGAAGCTTTCTTT. Amino acid sequence: CASSFTGGAAEAFF. The full variable domain, completed using reference TRBV7-2 and TRBJ1-1, is GAGVSQSPSNKVTEKGKDVELRCDPISGHTALYWYRQSLGQGLEFLIYFQGNSAPDKSGLPSDRFSAERTGGSVSTLTIQRTQQEDSAVYLCASSFTGGAAEAFFGQGTRLTVV.

This chain connects TRBV12-5 to TRBJ2-7; 14 bases map to TRBD2. The CDR3 contains 17 residues. Trimming removed 2 bases from V and 6 bases from J; junction bases left unmatched: 9. Germline V gene data show CDR1 as LGHNT and CDR2 as FRNRAP. The CDR3 coding sequence is TGTGCTAGTGGTTTGAGACTAGCGGGAGGGCCCCCCTTCGAGCAGTACTTC. Protein: CASGLRLAGGPPFEQYF.

The chain joins TRBV7-6 to TRBJ1-5; 7 bases fit TRBD1. The CDR3 spans 16 residues. V shed 5 bases, J shed 0 bases, and the junction held 7 bases outside the gene matches. Germline assignment: CDR1 SGHVS and CDR2 FNYEAQ. The CDR3 DNA is TGTGCCAGCAGCAGTGCCAGGGGGGATAGCAATCAGCCCCAGCATTTT. Translating gives CASSSARGDSNQPQHF. Supplemented by reference TRBV7-6 and TRBJ1-5, the full variable domain reads GAGVSQSPRYKVTKRGQDVALRCDPISGHVSLYWYRQALGQGPEFLTYFNYEAQQDKSGLPNDRFSAERPEGSISTLTIQRTEQRDSAMYRCASSSARGDSNQPQHFGDGTRLSIL.

The J gene is TRBJ2-3, the V gene TRBV7-2; no clear D. Germline V CDR1 and CDR2: SGHTA, FQGNSA. The CDR3 is 16 residues long. The V end lost 3 bases, the J end lost 0 bases, and 13 bases lay between the germline ends. The CDR3 region is CASSFGQTVSTDTQYF. CDR3 DNA: TGTGCCAGCAGCTTCGGGCAGACCGTCAGCACAGATACGCAGTATTTT.

In its sample, this clone was seen a few times. The V gene is TRBV27, the J gene TRBJ1-2; maybe TRBD1 (5 bases). In germline, CDR1 is MNHEY, CDR2 SMNVEV (reference sequence). V lost 5 bases and J 4 bases, leaving 14 bases between the germline ends. The CDR3 loop spans 14 amino acids. The CDR3 loop reads CASSPRARAYGYTF. The DNA of the CDR3 is TGTGCCAGCAGTCCGAGGGCCAGGGCCTATGGCTACACCTTC.

The V and J genes are TRBV7-6 and TRBJ2-3; D is perhaps TRBD2 (5 bases). The V gene lost 1 base and the J gene lost 1 base, with 9 bases spanning the gap. The length of the CDR3 is 15 residues. Germline V lookup: CDR1 SGHVS, CDR2 FNYEAQ. The CDR3 region has the DNA TGTGCCAGCAGCTTAGGCGGGCTGGGCACAGATACGCAGTATTTT. Amino acids: CASSLGGLGTDTQYF.

The chain has TRBV18 and TRBJ2-1; D is perhaps TRBD2 (6 bases). Between the trimmed V and J ends, which lost 6 bases and 3 bases, there was a span of 15 bases. CDR3 length equals 15 residues. Germline V gene data show CDR1 as KGHSH and CDR2 as LQKENI. CDR3 sequence reads: CASSLTSLYYNEQFF. CDR3 sequence (DNA): TGTGCCAGCTCCCTCACTAGCCTATACTACAATGAGCAGTTCTTC.

This rearrangement joins TRBV28 to TRBJ2-3; the match to TRBD2 covers 9 bases. In germline, CDR1 is MDHEN, CDR2 SYDVKM. This CDR3 is 15 amino acids long. V trimming: 6 bases; J trimming: 0 bases; junction bases outside the gene matches: 4. The CDR3 DNA is TGTGCCAGCAGAAAAAGCGGGAGGAGCACAGATACGCAGTATTTT. As protein: CASRKSGRSTDTQYF.

The chain combines TRBV5-4 with TRBJ1-1, with TRBD1 matching 8 bases. Germline V gene lookup returns CDR1 SGHNT and CDR2 YYREEE (reference sequence). With V trimmed by 0 bases and J by 0 bases, 4 bases remained unmatched. The CDR3 sequence is 16 residues long. The CDR3 protein is CASSLGAGGLNTEAFF. The CDR3 nucleotides are TGTGCCAGCAGCTTGGGAGCAGGGGGCTTGAACACTGAAGCTTTCTTT. Together with reference TRBV5-4 and TRBJ1-1, the CDR3 gives the full variable domain: ETGVTQSPTHLIKTRGQQVTLRCSSQSGHNTVSWYQQALGQGPQFIFQYYREEENGRGNFPPRFSGLQFPNYSSELNVNALELDDSALYLCASSLGAGGLNTEAFFGQGTRLTVV.

V and J are TRBV12-5 and TRBJ1-2; D is unclear. Germline loops: CDR1 LGHNT, CDR2 FRNRAP. V was pared by 7 bases and J by 4 bases, with 19 bases between. This CDR3 is built from 15 residues. The CDR3 DNA reads TGTGCTAGTGCCCCGAATCGGGAACCGCGCTATGGCTACACCTTC. Translated, it gives CASAPNREPRYGYTF.

This clone has just one count. The gene calls are TRBV5-1 and TRBJ2-7; the match to TRBD1 covers 8 bases. V shed 3 bases and J 4 bases; nucleotides not matched to a gene: 12. Germline V lookup: CDR1 SGHRS, CDR2 YFSETQ. The CDR3 has 16 amino acids. The CDR3 protein is CASSWEGQGGVYEQYF. The CDR3 DNA reads TGCGCCAGCAGCTGGGAAGGACAGGGAGGCGTTTACGAGCAGTACTTC.

This chain connects TRBV5-1 to TRBJ2-1; the D is unclear. Trimming removed 0 bases at V and 7 bases at J, with 2 bases between. This CDR3 comprises 11 residues. Germline lookup yields CDR1 SGHRS and CDR2 YFSETQ. CDR3 sequence: CASSLENEQFF. CDR3 sequence (DNA): TGCGCCAGCAGCTTGGAGAATGAGCAGTTCTTC.

The rearrangement links TRBV7-2 to TRBJ1-5; D gene ambiguous. This CDR3 is built from 16 residues. Germline CDR1 is SGHTA and CDR2 is FQGNSA. The V gene lost 4 bases and the J gene lost 1 base, with 14 bases spanning the gap. This chain's CDR3 is CASSSRARLSNQPQHF. CDR3 sequence (DNA): TGTGCCAGCAGCTCAAGGGCGCGGCTGAGCAATCAGCCCCAGCATTTT.

A word on this clone: One junction end does not reproduce the germline sequence, and a read error may be involved. The rearrangement links TRBV4-1 to TRBJ2-5; D is undetermined. CDR1 MGHRA and CDR2 YSYEKL come from the germline V gene. The CDR3 totals 14 residues. The CDR3 bases are TGCGCCAGCAGCGCGCAGGTCACCCAAGGGACCCAGTACTTC. Its translation: CASSAQVTQGTQYF.

V gene TRBV28 combines with J gene TRBJ2-7, with a tentative D call TRBD2 (7 bases). The CDR3 is made up of 14 amino acids. Trimming left V 5 bases short and J 9 bases short, with 20 bases between. CDR1 and CDR2 from the germline V gene are MDHEN and SYDVKM. The CDR3 DNA sequence: TGTGCCAGCAGTCCTGGGGGGAGGGGGGCTATGCAGTACTTC. Its protein product is CASSPGGRGAMQYF.

The table lists this clone with a count of one. V gene TRBV5-1 combines with J gene TRBJ2-3; 7 nucleotides match TRBD2. CDR3 length: 17 residues. CDR1 and CDR2 from the germline V gene are SGHRS and YFSETQ. V lost 4 bases, J lost 0 bases, and 11 bases stayed unmatched. For the CDR3, the DNA is TGCGCCAGCAGCAAAATCCCTGGGGAGGGGAGCACAGATACGCAGTATTTT. Protein product: CASSKIPGEGSTDTQYF. Complete variable domain (other parts from reference TRBV5-1 and TRBJ2-3): KAGVTQTPRYLIKTRGQQVTLSCSPISGHRSVSWYQQTPGQGLQFLFEYFSETQRNKGNFPGRFSGRQFSNSRSEMNVSTLELGDSALYLCASSKIPGEGSTDTQYFGPGTRLTVL.

This sequence joins TRBV7-2 and TRBJ1-1, with TRBD1 as a possible D gene (5 bases). This CDR3 comprises 14 residues. CDR1 and CDR2 from the germline V gene are SGHTA and FQGNSA. Trimming shortened V by 3 bases and J by 6 bases, and 14 bases separated the two germline ends. CDR3 in DNA: TGTGCCAGCAGCTTTTCACCTTCAGGGTCTGAAGCTTTCTTT. Translation gives CASSFSPSGSEAFF.

The V gene is TRBV4-1, the J gene TRBJ2-6; 11 positions agree with TRBD1. The trim removed 4 bases at V and 0 bases at J, leaving 5 bases unmatched. This CDR3 is built from 18 residues. Germline V gene data show CDR1 as MGHRA and CDR2 as YSYEKL. The CDR3 coding sequence is TGCGCCAGCAGCCGCGGGACAGGGGGACTCTCTGGGGCCAACGTCCTGACTTTC. Translated: CASSRGTGGLSGANVLTF.

This clone was seen just once. The J gene is TRBJ1-2, the V gene TRBV18; TRBD1 matches 7 bases. With V trimmed by 4 bases and J by 0 bases, 2 bases remained unmatched. Germline loops: CDR1 KGHSH, CDR2 LQKENI. The CDR3 extends over 14 amino acids. In nucleotides, the CDR3 is TGTGCCAGCTCACAGGGGGCATCTAACTATGGCTACACCTTC. Its translation: CASSQGASNYGYTF.

The CDR3 spells CASSAHTEAFF. The CDR3 DNA reads TGTGCCAGCAGTGCCCACACTGAAGCTTTCTTT. This rearrangement joins TRBV2 to TRBJ1-1; D not resolved. This CDR3 has 11 residues. Germline V gene lookup returns CDR1 SNHLY and CDR2 FYNNEI. Trimming cost V 4 bases and J 3 bases, with 3 bases left between them.

This chain joins TRBV13 and TRBJ2-5, with 7 bases aligning to TRBD2. CDR3 size: 15 residues. Unmatched junction bases numbered 11, after V lost 5 bases and J lost 5 bases. In germline, CDR1 is PRHDT, CDR2 FYEKMQ (reference sequence). In DNA, the CDR3 is TGTGCCAGCAGCATGGGACTAAGGGCGTACGAGACCCAGTACTTC. The encoded protein is CASSMGLRAYETQYF.

The chain uses TRBV15 and TRBJ2-1; 8 nucleotides line up with TRBD2. Germline loops: CDR1 LNHNV, CDR2 YYDKDF (reference sequence). V shed 5 bases and J 2 bases; nucleotides not matched to a gene: 8. CDR3 length equals 16 residues. This CDR3 is CATSGVAGLPYNEQFF. CDR3 nucleotides: TGTGCCACCAGCGGGGTAGCGGGGTTACCCTACAATGAGCAGTTCTTC.

This chain uses TRBV4-2 with TRBJ2-4; 9 bases are a match to TRBD2. This CDR3 is 20 amino acids long. V gave up 2 bases and J gave up 7 bases; unmatched junction bases: 21. Germline V lookup: CDR1 LGHNA, CDR2 YNFKEQ. The CDR3 spells CASSQSQGVTSGRFGNIQYF. DNA for the CDR3: TGTGCCAGCAGCCAATCTCAGGGTGTAACCAGCGGGAGGTTTGGCAACATTCAGTACTTC.

This chain uses TRBV7-9 with TRBJ1-3; 7 bases align to TRBD1. In germline, CDR1 is SEHNR, CDR2 FQNEAQ (reference sequence). The CDR3 is made up of 14 amino acids. V lost 3 bases to trimming and J lost 2 bases; unmatched junction nucleotides: 1. The CDR3: CASSLQGAGNTIYF. DNA of the CDR3: TGTGCCAGCAGCTTGCAGGGGGCTGGAAACACCATATATTTT. Full variable domain (missing parts from reference TRBV7-9 and TRBJ1-3): DTGVSQNPRHKITKRGQNVTFRCDPISEHNRLYWYRQTLGQGPEFLTYFQNEAQLEKSRLLSDRFSAERPKGSFSTLEIQRTEQGDSAMYLCASSLQGAGNTIYFGEGSWLTVV.

V gene TRBV7-2 combines with J gene TRBJ2-7; D perhaps matches TRBD2 (5 bases). The CDR3 covers 14 residues. Germline-derived CDR1 and CDR2 are SGHTA and FQGNSA. Trimming left V 1 base short and J 4 bases short, with 11 bases between. The DNA of the CDR3 is TGTGCCAGCAGCTTAGGGCCGGAGGTGTACGAGCAGTACTTC. Protein: CASSLGPEVYEQYF.

The genes are TRBV7-2 and TRBJ1-1, with a possible D match to TRBD1 (5 bases). This CDR3 comprises 14 residues. The V and J ends lost 5 bases and 6 bases respectively, with 16 bases between them. The germline CDR1 and CDR2 sequences are SGHTA and FQGNSA. The CDR3, as DNA: TGTGCCAGCAGCCAGGTCAGGGAAGGCCCTGAAGCTTTCTTT. This translates into CASSQVREGPEAFF.

The chain combines TRBV19 with TRBJ2-7; D gene uncertain. Looked up from germline, CDR1 is LNHDA and CDR2 is SQIVND (reference sequence). The CDR3 is made up of 12 amino acids. Trimming left V 5 bases short and J 3 bases short, with 8 bases between. CDR3 in amino acids: CASSAAGYEQYF. DNA for the CDR3: TGTGCCAGTAGTGCGGCAGGCTACGAGCAGTACTTC.

J is TRBJ1-3 and V is TRBV29-1; D gene ambiguous. The CDR3 is made up of 14 amino acids. Germline assignment: CDR1 SQVTM and CDR2 ANQGSEA. CDR3 coding DNA: TGCACCTCCCCCACCCCGGGATCTGGAAACACCATATATTTT. This translates into CTSPTPGSGNTIYF.

The genes are TRBV7-2 and TRBJ2-1, with 7 positions matching TRBD2. With 11 bases clipped from V and 5 bases from J, the junction kept 12 bases outside the gene matches. This CDR3 contains 14 residues. Germline V CDR1 and CDR2: SGHTA, FQGNSA. The CDR3 bases are TGTGCCTTCCAGGGACTACCGACCAACAATGAGCAGTTCTTC. Protein sequence: CAFQGLPTNNEQFF.

The chain joins TRBV30 to TRBJ1-1; D remains unclear. This CDR3 contains 14 residues. CDR1 is GTSNPN, CDR2 SVGIG, per germline (reference sequence). The V end lost 1 base, the J end lost 4 bases, and 13 bases lay between the germline ends. This chain's CDR3 is CAWSARDRGTEAFF. In DNA, the CDR3 is TGTGCCTGGAGTGCTAGGGATCGGGGCACTGAAGCTTTCTTT.

J is TRBJ2-5 and V is TRBV30; D is unclear. The last part of the DNA fits TRBJ2-7 better; the J call may be wrong. The CDR3 has 12 residues. The germline V gene has CDR1 GTSNPN and CDR2 SVGIG (reference sequence). CDR3 protein: CAWSVYSYEQYF. The CDR3 DNA reads TGTGCCTGGAGTGTCTACTCCTACGAGCAGTACTTC.